Sequencing of this TCR beta chain was carried out in a study of CD8 T cells in ankylosing spondylitis. This clonotype was recorded many times. No antigen is known for it. Trimming took 3 bases from V and 1 from J; bases not matched to a gene: 8. The germline V gene has CDR1 MNHEY and CDR2 SVGAGI. The CDR3 has 16 residues. The study's findings and limits: Previous work reported some of these motif variants in the synovial fluid and blood of reactive arthritis. Within ankylosing spondylitis blood, a TCR beta motif made up of several highly homologous variants appeared to be characteristic.

The authors made TCR beta libraries by quantitative 5'-RACE with molecular barcodes. One entry per CDR3 protein, called by TCRdb with MiXCR from the 5' RACE reads. The repertoire holds under 250,000 distinct CDR3 sequences, roughly 8% seen once, with 4.5% to 5% in the top ten. J is TRBJ1-1 and V is TRBV6-5; 7 bases line up with TRBD1. Sequencing was performed on blood, either unsorted or a sorted T cell fraction (not recorded which). The sequence was obtained from a female donor with ankylosing spondylitis or in good health (not recorded which). CDR3 in DNA: TGTGCCAGCAGTTATTTCGACAGGACAGGGAACACTGAAGCTTTCTTT. It codes for CASSYFDRTGNTEAFF.